These T cell receptor beta chains were read from a single sample in a study of blood T cell repertoires in COVID-19. Sequencing was performed with immunoSEQ multiplex PCR; in TCRdb, only in-frame clones are kept and a portion is missing. The repertoire holds about 350,000 clones, with roughly 87% as singletons. The sample consisted of PBMCs or T cells enriched from blood (not recorded which). All receptors come from a woman aged 30 to 39 who had recovered from COVID-19. Each CDR3 is given with its conserved first and last residue. Fields, in order: D gene, J gene, V gene, clone size, CDR3 protein, CDR3 DNA. D genes are given only for firm matches. Some rows have no size entry. The others give once, few or many, or a class for an expanded clone.

D: TRBD1
J: TRBJ1-5
V: TRBV5-8
size: .
CDR3: CASSFQTGVGQPQHF
DNA: TGTGCCAGCAGCTTTCAAACAGGGGTGGGTCAGCCCCAGCATTTT

D: TRBD1
J: TRBJ2-3
V: TRBV29-1
size: once
CDR3: CSAETGPGGSDTQYF
DNA: TGCAGCGCCGAGACAGGGCCTGGCGGCTCAGATACGCAGTATTTT

D: TRBD2
J: TRBJ2-1
V: TRBV9
size: once
CDR3: CASSAQTSGGSFEQFF
DNA: TGTGCCAGCAGCGCGCAGACTAGCGGGGGGTCCTTTGAGCAGTTCTTC

D: .
J: TRBJ2-2
V: TRBV3-1/TRBV3-2
size: .
CDR3: CASSDTGRSTGELFF
DNA: TGTGCCAGCAGCGATACAGGGAGATCGACCGGGGAGCTGTTTTTT

D: TRBD1
J: TRBJ2-3
V: TRBV15
size: .
CDR3: CATSRDQGAMTDTQYF
DNA: TGTGCCACCAGCAGGGACCAGGGGGCAATGACAGATACGCAGTATTTT

D: TRBD1
J: TRBJ1-2
V: TRBV30
size: .
CDR3: CAWSALSGQGNYGYTF
DNA: TGTGCCTGGAGTGCCCTGTCGGGACAGGGTAACTATGGCTACACCTTC

D: .
J: TRBJ1-6
V: TRBV5-1
size: .
CDR3: CASSTQGITESPLHF
DNA: TGCGCCAGCAGTACCCAGGGTATCACGGAATCACCCCTCCACTTT

D: .
J: TRBJ2-2
V: TRBV3-1/TRBV3-2
size: few
CDR3: CASSQIAGELFF
DNA: TGTGCCAGCAGCCAAATCGCCGGGGAGCTGTTTTTT

D: .
J: TRBJ1-2
V: TRBV28
size: once
CDR3: CASSADRLDGYTF
DNA: TGTGCCAGCAGCGCCGACAGGTTAGATGGCTACACCTTC

D: .
J: TRBJ2-3
V: TRBV10-3
size: .
CDR3: CAIRPDSGDTQYF
DNA: TGTGCCATCAGGCCGGACAGTGGGGATACGCAGTATTTT

D: TRBD1
J: TRBJ1-2
V: TRBV27
size: few
CDR3: CASSSQGNGWDGYTF
DNA: TGTGCCAGCAGTTCACAGGGGAACGGTTGGGATGGCTACACCTTC

D: .
J: TRBJ2-5
V: TRBV12-3/TRBV12-4
size: .
CDR3: CASSRSGQETQYF
DNA: TGTGCCAGCAGCCGGAGCGGTCAAGAGACCCAGTACTTC

D: TRBD1
J: TRBJ1-1
V: TRBV30
size: .
CDR3: CAWRLDRLNTEAFF
DNA: TGTGCCTGGAGACTGGACAGGTTGAACACTGAAGCTTTCTTT

D: TRBD1
J: TRBJ2-3
V: TRBV5-5
size: .
CDR3: CASSLWQGAADTQYF
DNA: TGTGCCAGCAGCTTGTGGCAGGGGGCGGCAGATACGCAGTATTTT

D: .
J: TRBJ2-7
V: TRBV5-1
size: .
CDR3: CASSSAAVAYEQYF
DNA: TGCGCCAGCAGCTCGGCTGCGGTCGCCTACGAGCAGTACTTC

D: TRBD1
J: TRBJ2-5
V: TRBV5-1
size: .
CDR3: CASTWDRKETQYF
DNA: TGCGCCAGCACCTGGGACAGAAAAGAGACCCAGTACTTC

D: TRBD2
J: TRBJ2-1
V: TRBV18
size: once
CDR3: CASSPHSQAGGRYNEQFF
DNA: TGTGCCAGCTCACCACACTCTCAAGCGGGGGGGCGGTACAATGAGCAGTTCTTC

D: TRBD1
J: TRBJ1-2
V: TRBV2
size: .
CDR3: CASSRDRGGYGYTF
DNA: TGTGCCAGCAGTAGGGACAGGGGCGGCTATGGCTACACCTTC

D: .
J: TRBJ1-5
V: TRBV19
size: .
CDR3: CASSIDHGRGYQPQHF
DNA: TGTGCCAGTAGTATAGATCATGGCAGGGGATATCAGCCCCAGCATTTT

D: .
J: TRBJ1-4
V: TRBV7-2
size: .
CDR3: CASSQNGPTNEKLFF
DNA: TGTGCCAGCAGCCAAAACGGTCCAACTAATGAAAAACTGTTTTTT

D: TRBD1
J: TRBJ1-2
V: TRBV6-1
size: .
CDR3: CASSASPPGQGASGYTF
DNA: TGTGCCAGCAGTGCGTCCCCCCCGGGACAGGGGGCCTCTGGCTACACCTTC

D: TRBD1
J: TRBJ1-2
V: TRBV27
size: .
CDR3: CASSPTGRVNYGYTF
DNA: TGTGCCAGCAGTCCGACAGGGAGAGTTAACTATGGCTACACCTTC

D: TRBD1
J: TRBJ2-1
V: TRBV5-1
size: .
CDR3: CASSSGTGNEQFF
DNA: TGCGCCAGCAGCTCAGGGACAGGGAATGAGCAGTTCTTC

D: .
J: TRBJ2-1
V: TRBV7-2
size: .
CDR3: CASSLEVEQFF
DNA: TGTGCCAGCAGCTTGGAGGTAGAGCAGTTCTTC

D: TRBD2
J: TRBJ2-4
V: TRBV28
size: .
CDR3: CASSKFTKAGGRSKNIQYF
DNA: TGTGCCAGCAGCAAATTTACTAAAGCGGGGGGCCGGAGCAAAAACATTCAGTACTTC

D: .
J: TRBJ2-1
V: TRBV7-9
size: once
CDR3: CASTGTTNNEQFF
DNA: TGTGCCAGCACCGGGACAACCAACAATGAGCAGTTCTTC

D: TRBD1
J: TRBJ2-5
V: TRBV28
size: .
CDR3: CASTWTGEFQETQYF
DNA: TGTGCCAGCACCTGGACAGGGGAGTTCCAAGAGACCCAGTACTTC

D: .
J: TRBJ2-1
V: TRBV11-2
size: .
CDR3: CASSSIGGGYEQFF
DNA: TGTGCCAGCAGCTCCATAGGTGGCGGATATGAGCAGTTCTTC

D: TRBD1
J: TRBJ2-3
V: TRBV4-3
size: once
CDR3: CASSQVLQGARGLSTDTQYF
DNA: TGCGCCAGCAGCCAAGTGTTACAGGGGGCGCGCGGACTTAGCACAGATACGCAGTATTTT

D: TRBD1
J: TRBJ1-5
V: TRBV28
size: .
CDR3: CASSLGLQGLNQPQHF
DNA: TGTGCCAGCAGTTTGGGGCTACAGGGGCTCAATCAGCCCCAGCATTTT

D: TRBD1
J: TRBJ1-3
V: TRBV11-2
size: .
CDR3: CASRQHRGSTGNTIYF
DNA: TGTGCCAGCAGACAACACAGGGGGAGTACTGGAAACACCATATATTTT

D: TRBD1
J: TRBJ2-5
V: TRBV2
size: .
CDR3: CASRDRAYQETQYF
DNA: TGTGCCAGCAGGGACAGGGCGTACCAAGAGACCCAGTACTTC

D: .
J: TRBJ1-3
V: TRBV21-1
size: .
CDR3: CASSLHPGQGASSGNTIYF
DNA: TGTGCCAGCAGCCTCCACCCAGGACAGGGGGCCTCCTCTGGAAACACCATATATTTT

D: TRBD1
J: TRBJ2-7
V: TRBV27
size: .
CDR3: CASSSAGQGSGEQYF
DNA: TGTGCCAGCAGTTCCGCGGGACAGGGGAGTGGGGAGCAGTACTTC

D: .
J: TRBJ1-2
V: TRBV30
size: once
CDR3: CAWSLQYGYTF
DNA: TGTGCCTGGAGTCTACAGTATGGCTACACCTTC

D: .
J: TRBJ2-3
V: TRBV28
size: .
CDR3: CASSSRDSALSTDTQYF
DNA: TGTGCCAGCAGTTCGCGGGACTCAGCGTTATCCACAGATACGCAGTATTTT

D: .
J: TRBJ1-1
V: TRBV28
size: .
CDR3: CASSLGGAGNTEAFF
DNA: TGTGCCAGCAGTTTAGGGGGGGCGGGGAACACTGAAGCTTTCTTT

D: TRBD1
J: TRBJ2-3
V: TRBV30
size: .
CDR3: CVLTDRASTDTQYF
DNA: TGTGTATTAACCGACAGGGCAAGCACAGATACGCAGTATTTT

D: .
J: TRBJ1-1
V: TRBV5-4
size: .
CDR3: CASSLGPTSVTEAFF
DNA: TGTGCCAGCAGCTTGGGGCCGACTTCGGTCACTGAAGCTTTCTTT

D: .
J: TRBJ1-6
V: TRBV4-1
size: .
CDR3: CASSQDGQVWNSPLHF
DNA: TGCGCCAGCAGCCAAGATGGTCAGGTATGGAATTCACCCCTCCACTTT

D: TRBD1
J: TRBJ1-3
V: TRBV28
size: .
CDR3: CASSGGQPNFGNTIYF
DNA: TGTGCCAGCAGTGGGGGACAGCCGAACTTCGGAAACACCATATATTTT